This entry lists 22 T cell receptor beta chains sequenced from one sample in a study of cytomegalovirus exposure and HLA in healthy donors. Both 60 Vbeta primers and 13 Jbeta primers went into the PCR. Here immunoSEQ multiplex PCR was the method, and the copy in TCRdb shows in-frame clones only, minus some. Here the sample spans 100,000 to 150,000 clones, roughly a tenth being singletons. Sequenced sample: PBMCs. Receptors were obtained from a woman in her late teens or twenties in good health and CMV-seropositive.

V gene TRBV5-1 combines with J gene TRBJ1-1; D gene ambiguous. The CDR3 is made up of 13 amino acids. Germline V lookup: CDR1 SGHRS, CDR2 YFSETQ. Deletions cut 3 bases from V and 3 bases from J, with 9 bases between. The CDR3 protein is CASSSGAHTEAFF. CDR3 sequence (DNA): TGCGCCAGCAGCTCCGGAGCCCACACTGAAGCTTTCTTT.

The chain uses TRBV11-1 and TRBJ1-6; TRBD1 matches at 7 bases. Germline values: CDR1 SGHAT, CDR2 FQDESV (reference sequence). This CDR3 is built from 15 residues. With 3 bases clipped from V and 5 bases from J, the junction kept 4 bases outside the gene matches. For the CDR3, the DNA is TGTGCCAGCAGCTTCATTGACAGGGATAATTCACCCCTCCACTTT. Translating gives CASSFIDRDNSPLHF.

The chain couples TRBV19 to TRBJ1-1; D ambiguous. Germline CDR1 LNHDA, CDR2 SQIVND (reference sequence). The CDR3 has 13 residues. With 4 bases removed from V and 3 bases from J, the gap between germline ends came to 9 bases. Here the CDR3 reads CASSTAMDTEAFF. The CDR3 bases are TGTGCCAGTAGTACCGCTATGGACACTGAAGCTTTCTTT.

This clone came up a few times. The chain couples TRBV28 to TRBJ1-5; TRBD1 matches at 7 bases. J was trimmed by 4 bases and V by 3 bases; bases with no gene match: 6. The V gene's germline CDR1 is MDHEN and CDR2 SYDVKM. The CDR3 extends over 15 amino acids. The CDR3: CASSLGDRANQPQHF. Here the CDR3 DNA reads TGTGCCAGCAGTTTGGGTGACAGGGCTAATCAGCCCCAGCATTTT.

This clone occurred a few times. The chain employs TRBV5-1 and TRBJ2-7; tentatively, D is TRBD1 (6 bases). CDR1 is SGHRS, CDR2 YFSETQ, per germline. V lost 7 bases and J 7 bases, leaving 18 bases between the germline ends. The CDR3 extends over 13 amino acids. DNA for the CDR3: TGCGCCAGCTCGGGGCAGGGGTCTTGGGAGCAGTACTTC. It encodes CASSGQGSWEQYF.

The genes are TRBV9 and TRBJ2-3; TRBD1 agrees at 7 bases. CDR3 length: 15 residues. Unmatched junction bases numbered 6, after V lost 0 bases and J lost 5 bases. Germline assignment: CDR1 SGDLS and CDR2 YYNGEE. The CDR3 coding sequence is TGTGCCAGCAGCGTAGGAGGGGGCTGGATAGATACGCAGTATTTT. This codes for CASSVGGGWIDTQYF.

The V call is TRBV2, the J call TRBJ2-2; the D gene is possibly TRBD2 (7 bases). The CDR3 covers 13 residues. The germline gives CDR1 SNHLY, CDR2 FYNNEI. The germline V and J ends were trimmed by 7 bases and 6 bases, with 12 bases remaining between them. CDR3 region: CASTGGAPGELFF. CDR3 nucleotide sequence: TGTGCCAGCACGGGGGGCGCCCCCGGGGAGCTGTTTTTT. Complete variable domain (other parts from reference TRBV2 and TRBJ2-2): EPEVTQTPSHQVTQMGQEVILRCVPISNHLYFYWYRQILGQKVEFLVSFYNNEISEKSEIFDDQFSVERPDGSNFTLKIRSTKLEDSAMYFCASTGGAPGELFFGEGSRLTVL.

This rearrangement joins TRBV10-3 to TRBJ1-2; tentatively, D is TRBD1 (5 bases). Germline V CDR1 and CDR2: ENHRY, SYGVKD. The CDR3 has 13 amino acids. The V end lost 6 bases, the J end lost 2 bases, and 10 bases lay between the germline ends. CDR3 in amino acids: CAIRLAGNYGYTF. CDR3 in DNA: TGTGCCATCAGACTTGCAGGGAACTATGGCTACACCTTC.

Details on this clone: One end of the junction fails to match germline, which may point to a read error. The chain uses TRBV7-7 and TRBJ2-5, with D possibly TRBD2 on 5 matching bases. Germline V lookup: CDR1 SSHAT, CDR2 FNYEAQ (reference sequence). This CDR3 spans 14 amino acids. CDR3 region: CASSFRDYSETQYF. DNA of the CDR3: TGTGCTAGCAGCTTCCGCGACTATTCCGAGACCCAGTACTTC. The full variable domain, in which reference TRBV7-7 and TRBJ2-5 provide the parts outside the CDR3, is GAGVSQSPRYKVTKRGQDVTLRCDPISSHATLYWYQQALGQGPEFLTYFNYEAQPDKSGLPSDRFSAERPEGSISTLTIQRTEQRDSAMYRCASSFRDYSETQYFGPGTRLLVL.

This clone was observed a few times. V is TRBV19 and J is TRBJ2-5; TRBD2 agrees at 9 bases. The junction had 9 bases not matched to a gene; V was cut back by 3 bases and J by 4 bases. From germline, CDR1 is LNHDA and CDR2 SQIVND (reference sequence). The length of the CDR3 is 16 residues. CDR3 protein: CASSISGGRGIETQYF. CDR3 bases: TGTGCCAGTAGTATTTCCGGCGGGAGGGGGATAGAGACCCAGTACTTC.

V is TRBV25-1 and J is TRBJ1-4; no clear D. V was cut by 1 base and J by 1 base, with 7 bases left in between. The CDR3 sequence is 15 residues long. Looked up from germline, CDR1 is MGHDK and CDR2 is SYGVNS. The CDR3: CASSESVRTNEKLFF. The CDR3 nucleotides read TGTGCCAGCAGTGAATCTGTCCGAACTAATGAAAAACTGTTTTTT.

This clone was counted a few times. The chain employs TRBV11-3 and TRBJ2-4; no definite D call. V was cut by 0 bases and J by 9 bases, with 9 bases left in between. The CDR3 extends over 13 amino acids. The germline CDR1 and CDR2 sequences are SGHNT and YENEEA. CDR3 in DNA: TGTGCCAGCAGCTTAGACGTAGAGGTCATTCAGTACTTC. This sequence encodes CASSLDVEVIQYF.

The CDR3 here is CATEMESTGDYTF. CDR3 sequence (DNA): TGTGCCACGGAGATGGAAAGTACGGGTGACTACACCTTC. V gene TRBV6-1 combines with J gene TRBJ1-2; no clear D gene. The CDR3 has 13 residues. Germline loops: CDR1 MNHNS, CDR2 SASEGT. Trimming took 10 bases from V and 10 from J, leaving 22 bases between them.

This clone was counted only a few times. The CDR3 region has the DNA TGTGCCAGCATCGGACCGAGCGGGTCCGGAAACACCATATATTTT. Translating it yields CASIGPSGSGNTIYF. The genes are TRBV2 and TRBJ1-3; D is unclear. The CDR3 sequence is 15 residues long. V lost 7 bases and J lost 4, with 17 bases in between. Germline CDR1 and CDR2: SNHLY and FYNNEI. Full variable domain (rest looked up from reference TRBV2 and TRBJ1-3): EPEVTQTPSHQVTQMGQEVILRCVPISNHLYFYWYRQILGQKVEFLVSFYNNEISEKSEIFDDQFSVERPDGSNFTLKIRSTKLEDSAMYFCASIGPSGSGNTIYFGEGSWLTVV.

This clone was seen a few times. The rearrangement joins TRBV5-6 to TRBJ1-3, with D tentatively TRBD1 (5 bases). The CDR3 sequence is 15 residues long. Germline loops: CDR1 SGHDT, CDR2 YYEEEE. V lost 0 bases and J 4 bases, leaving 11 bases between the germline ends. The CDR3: CASSLGTTEGNTIYF. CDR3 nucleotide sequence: TGTGCCAGCAGCTTGGGTACGACAGAAGGAAACACCATATATTTT.

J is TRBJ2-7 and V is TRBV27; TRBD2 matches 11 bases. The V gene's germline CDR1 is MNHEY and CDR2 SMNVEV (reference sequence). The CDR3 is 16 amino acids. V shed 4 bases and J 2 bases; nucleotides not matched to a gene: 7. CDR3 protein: CASSSLAGVLAYEQYF. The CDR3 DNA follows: TGTGCCAGCAGTTCACTAGCGGGAGTCCTTGCCTACGAGCAGTACTTC.

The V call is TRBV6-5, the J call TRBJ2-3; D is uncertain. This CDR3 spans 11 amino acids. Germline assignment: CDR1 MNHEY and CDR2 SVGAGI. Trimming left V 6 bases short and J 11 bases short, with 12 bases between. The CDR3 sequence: CASRLSVEQYF. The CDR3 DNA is TGTGCCAGCAGGTTGAGTGTTGAGCAGTATTTT.

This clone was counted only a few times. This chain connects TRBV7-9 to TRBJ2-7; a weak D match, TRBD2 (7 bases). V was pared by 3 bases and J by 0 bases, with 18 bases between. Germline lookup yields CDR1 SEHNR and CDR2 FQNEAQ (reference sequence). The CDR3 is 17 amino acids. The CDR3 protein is CASSLGWGRESSYEQYF. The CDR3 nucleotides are TGTGCCAGCAGCTTGGGCTGGGGGCGGGAGAGCTCCTACGAGCAGTACTTC.

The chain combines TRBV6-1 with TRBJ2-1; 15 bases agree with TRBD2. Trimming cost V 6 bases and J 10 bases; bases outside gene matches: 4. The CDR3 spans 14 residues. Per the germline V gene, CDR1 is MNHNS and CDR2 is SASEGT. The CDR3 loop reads CASRGLAGGGEQFF. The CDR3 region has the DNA TGTGCCAGCAGGGGACTAGCGGGAGGTGGAGAGCAGTTCTTC.

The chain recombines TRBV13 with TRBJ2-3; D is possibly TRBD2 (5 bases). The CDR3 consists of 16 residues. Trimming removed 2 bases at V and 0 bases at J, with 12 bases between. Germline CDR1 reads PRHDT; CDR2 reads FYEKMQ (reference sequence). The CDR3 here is CASSLTGESSTDTQYF. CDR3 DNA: TGTGCCAGCAGCTTAACCGGGGAATCTAGCACAGATACGCAGTATTTT. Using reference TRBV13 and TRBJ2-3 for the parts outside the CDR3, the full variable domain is AAGVIQSPRHLIKEKRETATLKCYPIPRHDTVYWYQQGPGQDPQFLISFYEKMQSDKGSIPDRFSAQQFSDYHSELNMSSLELGDSALYFCASSLTGESSTDTQYFGPGTRLTVL.

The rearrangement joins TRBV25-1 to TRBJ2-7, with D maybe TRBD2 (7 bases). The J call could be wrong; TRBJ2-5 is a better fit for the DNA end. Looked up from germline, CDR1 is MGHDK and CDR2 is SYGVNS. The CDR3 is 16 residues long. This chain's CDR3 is CASSDWGGLIQETQYF. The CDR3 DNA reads TGTGCCAGCAGTGACTGGGGGGGCCTGATCCAAGAGACCCAGTACTTC.

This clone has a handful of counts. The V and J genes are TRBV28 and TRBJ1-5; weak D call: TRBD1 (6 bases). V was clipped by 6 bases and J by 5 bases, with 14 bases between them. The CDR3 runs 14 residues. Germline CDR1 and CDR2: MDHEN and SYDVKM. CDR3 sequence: CASRVTGRDQPQHF. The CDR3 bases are TGTGCCAGCAGGGTGACAGGTAGGGATCAGCCCCAGCATTTT.